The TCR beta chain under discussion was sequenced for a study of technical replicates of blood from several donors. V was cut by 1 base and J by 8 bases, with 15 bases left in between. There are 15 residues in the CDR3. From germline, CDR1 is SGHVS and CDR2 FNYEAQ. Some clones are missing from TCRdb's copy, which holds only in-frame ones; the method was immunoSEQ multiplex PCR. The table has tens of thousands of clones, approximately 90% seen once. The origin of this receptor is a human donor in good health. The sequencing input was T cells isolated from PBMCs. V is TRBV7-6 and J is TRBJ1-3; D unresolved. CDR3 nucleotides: TGTGCCAGCAGCTTAGGGCTTGGTCCGTCAGACACCATATATTTT. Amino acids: CASSLGLGPSDTIYF.